These T cell receptor beta chains were read from a single sample in a study of cytomegalovirus exposure and HLA in healthy donors. Profiling relied on immunoSEQ multiplex PCR, and the TCRdb table lists in-frame clones only, not all of them. The sample has under 200,000 clones, about nine tenths seen once; the top ten hold 3.5% to 4.5%. The sample taken for sequencing was PBMCs. The receptors derive from a man between 18 and 35 years old in good health and CMV-seropositive. Both conserved end residues are part of each CDR3. The D gene is left open where the match is weak. Clone size is not always given. Where it is, it says once, few, many or a class for expanded clones.

j_call,clone_size,v_call,d_call,cdr3_nt,cdr3_aa
TRBJ2-7,NA,TRBV19,NA,TGTGCCAGTAGTATCCCGCCGACCATCGACACGAGCTCCTACGAGCAGTACTTC,CASSIPPTIDTSSYEQYF
TRBJ2-7,NA,TRBV28,NA,TGTGCCAGCAGTTTAGGGGGGTTCCTGGACGAGCAGTACTTC,CASSLGGFLDEQYF
TRBJ1-5,NA,TRBV6-1,TRBD1,TGTGCCAGCAGTGAACTTTCTTCGACAGGGGGTCAGCCCCAGCATTTT,CASSELSSTGGQPQHF
TRBJ2-5,NA,TRBV2,NA,TGTGCCAGCAGTCGCCAAGAGACCCAGTACTTC,CASSRQETQYF
TRBJ1-2,NA,TRBV18,TRBD1,TGTGCCAGCTCACTTCCCTGGGCGACAGGGAATGGCTACACCTTC,CASSLPWATGNGYTF
TRBJ2-7,NA,TRBV28,NA,TGTGCCAGCAGCGTAGCCCTTAGCTCCTACGAGCAGTACTTC,CASSVALSSYEQYF
TRBJ2-7,NA,TRBV6-5,TRBD2,TGTGCCAGCAGAACCGGGGGGTCCTACGAGCAGTACTTC,CASRTGGSYEQYF
TRBJ2-1,NA,TRBV9,NA,TGTGCCAGCAGCACAAGTCCTGGAGCCCGGTCTCGCTCCTACAATGAGCAGTTCTTC,CASSTSPGARSRSYNEQFF
TRBJ2-3,once,TRBV5-6,NA,TGTGCCAGCAGCTTAGGCCGGCGGGGCGGTACAGATACGCAGTATTTT,CASSLGRRGGTDTQYF
TRBJ2-1,NA,TRBV2,NA,TGTGCCAGCATTAGGACTGAAATGAATGAGCAGTTCTTC,CASIRTEMNEQFF
TRBJ2-7,NA,TRBV18,TRBD2,TGTGCCAGCTCACCATATGGGACTAGCGGGAGATTGGGCTCCTACGAGCAGTACTTC,CASSPYGTSGRLGSYEQYF
TRBJ2-5,NA,TRBV27,TRBD1,TGTGCCAGCCGGACAGGGGGGGAGACCCAGTACTTC,CASRTGGETQYF
TRBJ2-1,NA,TRBV11-2,NA,TGTGCCAGCAGCCCACTGCCGGGCTACAATGAGCAGTTCTTC,CASSPLPGYNEQFF
TRBJ2-1,NA,TRBV6-6,NA,TGTGCCAGCAGGTCCTCGTGGCAGGGCTACAATGAGCAGTTCTTC,CASRSSWQGYNEQFF
TRBJ1-1,NA,TRBV5-1,NA,TGCGCCAGCAGCTTGTGGGGGCGAGGGAACACTGAAGCTTTCTTT,CASSLWGRGNTEAFF
TRBJ2-7,once,TRBV19,NA,TGTGCCAGTAGTATAGGCGTAGCGGAATACGAGCAGTACTTC,CASSIGVAEYEQYF
TRBJ2-3,NA,TRBV15,NA,TGTGCCACCAAGGTGGCGGGTAGCACAGATACGCAGTATTTT,CATKVAGSTDTQYF
TRBJ2-5,NA,TRBV9,NA,TGTGCCAGCAGCGTAGCAGGTAACATTCAAGAGACCCAGTACTTC,CASSVAGNIQETQYF
TRBJ1-1,once,TRBV9,NA,TGTGCCAGCAGCGTAGAGGAGGGCGGGAGTAACACTGAAGCTTTCTTT,CASSVEEGGSNTEAFF
TRBJ2-3,NA,TRBV5-1,TRBD2,TGCGCCAGCACAAAACTGGGACTAGCGGGAGGGCTCGGCACAGATACGCAGTATTTT,CASTKLGLAGGLGTDTQYF
TRBJ2-1,NA,TRBV4-1,TRBD2,TGCGCCAGCAGCCAAGGAGGGGCCAGCGGGGATGAGCAGTTCTTC,CASSQGGASGDEQFF
TRBJ2-2,NA,TRBV5-6,TRBD2,TGTGCCAGCAGCCTGGGGACTAGTGTAGGCGGGGAGCTGTTTTTT,CASSLGTSVGGELFF
TRBJ2-1,NA,TRBV6-1,NA,TGTGCCAGCAGTGTCTTAGGCGGCAATGAGCAGTTCTTC,CASSVLGGNEQFF
TRBJ1-1,NA,TRBV14,NA,TGTGCCAGCAATCTACAGGAGAACACTGAAGCTTTCTTT,CASNLQENTEAFF
TRBJ1-1,NA,TRBV27,NA,TGTGCCAGCAAGGCAGACAGTTACCTTATGAACACTGAAGCTTTCTTT,CASKADSYLMNTEAFF
TRBJ2-5,NA,TRBV7-2,TRBD2,TGTGCCAGCAGCTTAGGGTATAGCGGGAGGTGGAAGACCCAGTACTTC,CASSLGYSGRWKTQYF
TRBJ1-5,NA,TRBV6-4,NA,TGTGCCAGCAGTGACGAGGTCTGGCAGCCCCAGCATTTT,CASSDEVWQPQHF
TRBJ2-7,NA,TRBV7-8,TRBD2,TGTGCCAGCAGCTTAGGACTAGCGGGAGAAGAGCAGTACTTC,CASSLGLAGEEQYF
TRBJ2-1,NA,TRBV10-3,TRBD2,TGTGCCATCAGTGAGTCGGCGCGACTAGCGGGAGAGCAGTTCTTC,CAISESARLAGEQFF
TRBJ2-3,NA,TRBV27,TRBD2,TGTGCCAGCAGTCTTGGACTAGCGGGAGATACGCAGTATTTT,CASSLGLAGDTQYF
TRBJ2-7,NA,TRBV5-4,TRBD1,TGTGCCAGCAGCCTACCGGGACAGGTGGGAGAGCAGTACTTC,CASSLPGQVGEQYF
TRBJ2-1,NA,TRBV4-2,NA,TGTGCCAGCAGCCAGTCTCGGGAGACCCCTGAGCAGTTCTTC,CASSQSRETPEQFF
TRBJ2-3,NA,TRBV4-1,TRBD1,TGCGCCAGCAGCCTAGAAGCTTCAGGGACAGGTGGGGATACGCAGTATTTT,CASSLEASGTGGDTQYF
TRBJ2-1,NA,TRBV19,TRBD2,TGTGCCAGTAGTAGGCGCCGGGACTATGTCGATGAGCAGTTCTTC,CASSRRRDYVDEQFF
TRBJ2-7,NA,TRBV7-3,NA,TGTGCCAGCAGCTTAACGGGCGGGAACAAATACGAGCAGTACTTC,CASSLTGGNKYEQYF
TRBJ2-7,NA,TRBV6-5,NA,TGTGCCAGCAGTTCGGAGTGGACAGTCAATAACGAGCAGTACTTC,CASSSEWTVNNEQYF
TRBJ1-2,NA,TRBV21-1,NA,TGTGCCAGCAGCCGCGGGGGGGATAACTATGGCTACACCTTC,CASSRGGDNYGYTF
TRBJ2-2,NA,TRBV28,NA,TGTGCCAGCAGTTTAGAACTACGGGGCACCGGGGAGCTGTTTTTT,CASSLELRGTGELFF
TRBJ2-2,NA,TRBV27,NA,TGTGCCAGCAGTTCAATCTACCATAACACCGGGGAGCTGTTTTTT,CASSSIYHNTGELFF
TRBJ2-3,once,TRBV15,TRBD1,TGTGCCACCAGCCCGACAGGGGGCGCGACAGATACGCAGTATTTT,CATSPTGGATDTQYF
TRBJ2-1,NA,TRBV28,TRBD1,TGTGCCAGCAGCCCGGGACAGGGGGCCTACAATGAGCAGTTCTTC,CASSPGQGAYNEQFF
TRBJ2-1,NA,TRBV4-1,TRBD2,TGCGCCAGCAGCCAAGGACTAGCGGGAGACTATGAGCAGTTCTTC,CASSQGLAGDYEQFF
TRBJ2-1,NA,TRBV5-1,TRBD1,TGCGCCAGCAGCTTGGGGGGTGGACAGGTATACAATGAGCAGTTCTTC,CASSLGGGQVYNEQFF
TRBJ2-7,NA,TRBV4-1,NA,TGCGCCAGCAGCCAAGACCCGGGTTCGTACGAGCAGTACTTC,CASSQDPGSYEQYF
TRBJ1-2,NA,TRBV7-8,NA,TGTGCCAGCCGACCGGAAATGCCGCGGGACTATGGCTACACCTTC,CASRPEMPRDYGYTF
TRBJ1-5,NA,TRBV21-1,NA,TGTGCCAGCAGCAAATCAAAAGGACAGGGCCATAGCAATCAGCCCCAGCATTTT,CASSKSKGQGHSNQPQHF
TRBJ2-3,once,TRBV7-8,TRBD1,TGTGCCAGCAGCTTCATAACAGGGGGCTCAGATACGCAGTATTTT,CASSFITGGSDTQYF
TRBJ2-3,NA,TRBV5-6,NA,TGTGCCAGCAGCTACGGGACTGCAGTGCAGTATTTT,CASSYGTAVQYF
TRBJ2-2,NA,TRBV5-1,TRBD1,TGCGCCAGCAGCTTGGCCACAGGGGCCACCGGGGAGCTGTTTTTT,CASSLATGATGELFF
TRBJ2-7,NA,TRBV14,NA,TGTGCCAGCAGCCAAGGCAGGGTACTTACCTACGAGCAGTACTTC,CASSQGRVLTYEQYF
TRBJ2-5,NA,TRBV4-1,NA,TGCGCCAGCAGCCAAGAGAAGGGAGGGGGAGGAGAGACCCAGTACTTC,CASSQEKGGGGETQYF
TRBJ1-1,once,TRBV11-2,NA,TGTGCCAGCAGCTTAGGACAGATGAACACTGAAGCTTTCTTT,CASSLGQMNTEAFF
TRBJ2-5,NA,TRBV27,NA,TGTGCCAGCAGTCCCACGTCTAGCGTTGAGACCCAGTACTTC,CASSPTSSVETQYF